One and the same sample provided the 15 T cell receptor beta chains below, sequenced in a study of blood T cell repertoires in COVID-19. TCRdb's table, derived via immunoSEQ multiplex PCR, lists solely in-frame clones and lacks some. The sample records some 96,000 clones, about 86% being singletons. Sequences were obtained from peripheral blood. The receptors derive from an older man with acute or convalescent COVID-19.

On this clone: Sequence at one end of the junction differs from germline and may be a read error. The chain joins TRBV7-7 to TRBJ2-5; D is possibly TRBD2 (5 bases). The germline V gene encodes CDR1 SSHAT and CDR2 FNYEAQ (reference sequence). The CDR3 is 15 residues long. CDR3 in amino acids: CASSLVGRGGETQYF. The CDR3 nucleotides are TGTGCTAGCAGCTTAGTGGGTAGAGGAGGAGAGACCCAGTACTTC.

The chain recombines TRBV29-1 with TRBJ2-7; weak D call: TRBD1 (6 bases). The germline CDR1 and CDR2 sequences are SQVTM and ANQGSEA. This CDR3 contains 15 residues. Between the trimmed V and J ends, which lost 6 bases and 4 bases, there was a span of 22 bases. CDR3 protein: CSVGTGQGLVYEQYF. Here the CDR3 DNA reads TGCAGCGTCGGCACTGGGCAGGGGTTGGTATACGAGCAGTACTTC.

The CDR3 DNA sequence: TGTGCCATCAGTATTGGGGGACTAGCGGGAGTACTCCACGAGCAGTACTTC. Translating it yields CAISIGGLAGVLHEQYF. This chain connects TRBV10-3 to TRBJ2-7, with 14 bases matching TRBD2. Germline-derived CDR1 and CDR2 are ENHRY and SYGVKD. After removal of 5 bases from V and 5 bases from J, the junction contained 11 bases not matched to a gene. The CDR3 loop spans 17 amino acids.

This chain uses TRBV5-1 with TRBJ2-5; a weak D match, TRBD1 (5 bases). V shed 0 bases and J shed 5 bases, with 14 bases lying between them. Germline CDR1 is SGHRS and CDR2 is YFSETQ. The CDR3 runs 15 residues. CDR3 region: CASSLARQSEETQYF. The CDR3 DNA follows: TGCGCCAGCAGCTTGGCCCGACAGTCCGAGGAGACCCAGTACTTC. The entire variable domain, with the rest obtained from reference TRBV5-1 and TRBJ2-5, is as follows: KAGVTQTPRYLIKTRGQQVTLSCSPISGHRSVSWYQQTPGQGLQFLFEYFSETQRNKGNFPGRFSGRQFSNSRSEMNVSTLELGDSALYLCASSLARQSEETQYFGPGTRLLVL.

This chain connects TRBV30 to TRBJ1-2; D call uncertain. Germline lookup yields CDR1 GTSNPN and CDR2 SVGIG (reference sequence). CDR3 size: 13 residues. V was clipped by 1 base and J by 2 bases, with 8 bases between them. CDR3: CAWSGVPNYGYTF. As DNA, the CDR3 is TGTGCCTGGAGTGGAGTCCCGAACTATGGCTACACCTTC.

The chain couples TRBV28 to TRBJ1-1; TRBD1 matches at 10 bases. J lost 4 bases, V lost 2 bases, and 4 bases had no gene match. The CDR3 contains 15 residues. CDR1 and CDR2 from the germline V gene are MDHEN and SYDVKM. The CDR3 DNA reads TGTGCCAGCAGTTTACTGGGGACAGGGGTCACTGAAGCTTTCTTT. It encodes CASSLLGTGVTEAFF.

This sequence joins TRBV6-6 and TRBJ1-6, with unresolved D. Germline values: CDR1 MNHNY, CDR2 SVGAGI (reference sequence). Trimming pared 7 bases from V and 6 bases from J, leaving 13 bases between. CDR3 size: 14 residues. CDR3 DNA sequence: TGTGCCAGCATCCCATCGGGGAGTAATTCACCCCTCCACTTT. Protein: CASIPSGSNSPLHF.

This chain joins TRBV2 and TRBJ1-1; D is possibly TRBD1 (5 bases). The ends were cut back, 7 bases at V and 4 bases at J, with 16 bases in the middle. The CDR3 totals 14 residues. CDR1 and CDR2 (germline): SNHLY, FYNNEI. CDR3 amino acids: CASTKSGGFTEAFF. As DNA, the CDR3 is TGTGCCAGCACAAAATCCGGGGGTTTCACTGAAGCTTTCTTT.

The V gene is TRBV2, the J gene TRBJ2-7, with TRBD1 identical over 9 bases. V was pared by 4 bases and J by 6 bases, with 7 bases of the junction left unmatched. Per the germline V gene, CDR1 is SNHLY and CDR2 is FYNNEI. This CDR3 region has 14 residues. The CDR3 bases are TGTGCCAGCAGTGTCGGGACAGGGTACTCCGAGCAGTACTTC. Encoded protein: CASSVGTGYSEQYF.

This chain connects TRBV5-1 to TRBJ1-2, with 9 bases fitting TRBD1. The CDR3 has 15 residues. Germline-derived CDR1 and CDR2 are SGHRS and YFSETQ. V trimming: 4 bases; J trimming: 6 bases; junction bases outside the gene matches: 10. CDR3: CASSIVPGQGDGYTF. The CDR3 DNA is TGCGCCAGCAGCATAGTACCGGGACAGGGCGATGGCTACACCTTC.

V is TRBV6-2 or TRBV6-3 and J is TRBJ2-7; 10 positions match TRBD2. The CDR3 totals 17 residues. With 2 bases clipped from V and 1 base from J, the junction kept 8 bases outside the gene matches. CDR1 and CDR2 from the germline V gene are MNHEY and SVGEGT. CDR3 sequence (DNA): TGTGCCAGCAGTTACCGTTCTAGCGGGAGATTTTCCTACGAGCAGTACTTC. It translates to CASSYRSSGRFSYEQYF.

In its sample, this clone was seen once. The rearrangement links TRBV28 to TRBJ2-1, with D perhaps matching TRBD2 (5 bases). This CDR3 is 16 amino acids long. Germline-derived CDR1 and CDR2 are MDHEN and SYDVKM. The ends were cut back, 5 bases at V and 3 bases at J, with 17 bases in the middle. The CDR3 coding sequence is TGTGCCAGCAGTCCCCTCAGCGGAACTCGCTACAATGAGCAGTTCTTC. Protein product: CASSPLSGTRYNEQFF. Variable domain in full (rest from reference TRBV28 and TRBJ2-1): DVKVTQSSRYLVKRTGEKVFLECVQDMDHENMFWYRQDPGLGLRLIYFSYDVKMKEKGDIPEGYSVSREKKERFSLILESASTNQTSMYLCASSPLSGTRYNEQFFGPGTRLTVL.

This chain connects TRBV7-2 to TRBJ1-3; 7 nucleotides agree with TRBD1. The CDR3 covers 15 residues. Per germline, CDR1 SGHTA and CDR2 FQGNSA. Losses at the gene ends were 5 bases for V and 4 bases for J; bases not matched to a gene: 8. CDR3 bases: TGTGCCAGCAGCCCAGGGGGTTCAAGAGGAAACACCATATATTTT. It specifies CASSPGGSRGNTIYF.

This chain links TRBV24-1 with TRBJ2-5; 10 nucleotides agree with TRBD1. V lost 4 bases, J lost 5 bases, and 12 bases stayed unmatched. The CDR3 is 17 amino acids. Per germline, CDR1 KGHDR and CDR2 SFDVKD. The CDR3 protein is CATSDTKTGGAEETQYF. The CDR3 DNA reads TGTGCCACCAGTGACACAAAGACAGGGGGCGCGGAGGAGACCCAGTACTTC.

V gene TRBV7-3 combines with J gene TRBJ2-2; D call uncertain. The CDR3 runs 16 residues. Between the trimmed V and J ends, which lost 1 base and 3 bases, there was a span of 12 bases. Germline CDR1 reads SGHTA; CDR2 reads FQGTGA. The CDR3 sequence is CASSLRPGSDTGELFF. CDR3 DNA: TGTGCCAGCAGCTTAAGACCCGGGTCCGACACCGGGGAGCTGTTTTTT.